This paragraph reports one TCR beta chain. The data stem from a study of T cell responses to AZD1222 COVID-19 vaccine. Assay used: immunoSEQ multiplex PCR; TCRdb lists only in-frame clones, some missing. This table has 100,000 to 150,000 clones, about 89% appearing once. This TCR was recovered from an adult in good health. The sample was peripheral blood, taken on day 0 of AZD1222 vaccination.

As DNA, the CDR3 is TGTGCCAGCAGCCCCGTCCGGAGCTATGGCTACACCTTC. Its protein is CASSPVRSYGYTF. V and J are TRBV27 and TRBJ1-2, with D hard to call. From germline, CDR1 is MNHEY and CDR2 SMNVEV (reference sequence). CDR3 length equals 13 residues. V lost 6 bases and J 4 bases, leaving 12 bases between the germline ends.